One sample yielded the 28 T cell receptor beta chains listed below, sequenced in a study of blood T cell repertoires in COVID-19. The assay was immunoSEQ multiplex PCR, and TCRdb's table has in-frame clones only and misses some. The profile shows approximately 150,000 clones, 65% to 85% of them singletons. The material sequenced was PBMCs or T cells enriched from blood (not recorded which). The receptors stem from a man in his 70s who had been exposed to COVID-19.

J is TRBJ2-7 and V is TRBV5-1; maybe TRBD1 (6 bases). The CDR3 runs to 13 residues. From germline, CDR1 is SGHRS and CDR2 YFSETQ. Between the trimmed V and J ends, which lost 3 bases and 3 bases, there was a span of 10 bases. CDR3 region: CASSSGQSYEQYF. The DNA for the CDR3 is TGCGCCAGCAGCTCCGGACAGAGCTACGAGCAGTACTTC.

The gene calls are TRBV19 and TRBJ1-4, with 7 bases identical to TRBD1. V was clipped by 6 bases and J by 4 bases; unmatched bases: 8. This CDR3 is 15 amino acids long. The germline V gene has CDR1 LNHDA and CDR2 SQIVND (reference sequence). The CDR3 DNA follows: TGTGCCAGTAGCGAGGGGGCTGCCTATAATGAAAAACTGTTTTTT. This encodes CASSEGAAYNEKLFF. The complete variable domain, with remaining parts taken from reference TRBV19 and TRBJ1-4, reads DGGITQSPKYLFRKEGQNVTLSCEQNLNHDAMYWYRQDPGQGLRLIYYSQIVNDFQKGDIAEGYSVSREKKESFPLTVTSAQKNPTAFYLCASSEGAAYNEKLFFGSGTQLSVL.

This rearrangement joins TRBV6-5 to TRBJ1-4, with D perhaps TRBD1 (6 bases). The germline V and J ends were trimmed by 6 bases and 0 bases, with 11 bases remaining between them. The CDR3 loop spans 15 amino acids. The germline V gene has CDR1 MNHEY and CDR2 SVGAGI. The CDR3 protein is CASRDSFATNEKLFF. In nucleotides, the CDR3 is TGTGCCAGCAGGGACAGCTTTGCAACTAATGAAAAACTGTTTTTT.

The chain links TRBV5-1 to TRBJ1-1; D might be TRBD1 (5 bases). The V gene lost 1 base and the J gene lost 5 bases, with 9 bases spanning the gap. Germline CDR1 SGHRS, CDR2 YFSETQ. The CDR3 sequence is 13 residues long. CDR3 in DNA: TGCGCCAGCAGCTTGTTGCAGGGTACTGAAGCTTTCTTT. This encodes CASSLLQGTEAFF.

V and J are TRBV6-5 and TRBJ1-2; TRBD1 matches at 9 bases. The CDR3 is 15 residues long. Germline loops: CDR1 MNHEY, CDR2 SVGAGI. With 5 bases clipped from V and 5 bases from J, the junction kept 9 bases outside the gene matches. The DNA for the CDR3 is TGTGCCAGCAGTCTCTGGGGACAGGGAAGTTATGGCTACACCTTC. The encoded protein is CASSLWGQGSYGYTF.

The chain links TRBV18 to TRBJ2-7, with 10 bases lining up with TRBD1. The CDR3 runs to 15 residues. Germline V gene data show CDR1 as KGHSH and CDR2 as LQKENI. The V and J ends lost 4 bases and 7 bases, in that order; junction bases with no gene match: 10. The CDR3 region has the DNA TGTGCCAGCTCACAGGGGACAGGGGAGTTGTGGGAGCAGTACTTC. It specifies CASSQGTGELWEQYF.

The gene calls are TRBV3-1 (or the pseudogene TRBV3-2) and TRBJ2-3; 14 nucleotides line up with TRBD2. The CDR3 spans 18 residues. In germline, CDR1 is LGHDT, CDR2 YNNKEL (reference sequence). V lost 6 bases and J lost 4; bases outside the gene matches: 12. The CDR3 sequence is CASSPFTGTSGSPDTQYF. CDR3 coding DNA: TGTGCCAGCAGTCCTTTTACCGGGACTAGCGGGAGCCCAGATACGCAGTATTTT.

The chain joins TRBV30 to TRBJ2-3; D is unresolved. Looked up from germline, CDR1 is GTSNPN and CDR2 is SVGIG (reference sequence). The V and J ends lost 0 bases and 8 bases respectively, with 12 bases between them. This CDR3 comprises 13 residues. The CDR3, as DNA: TGTGCCTGGAGTGTCGCAAACCCCAGTACGCAGTATTTT. This sequence encodes CAWSVANPSTQYF.

The V gene is TRBV5-1, the J gene TRBJ2-1; 7 nucleotides align to TRBD1. The V gene's germline CDR1 is SGHRS and CDR2 YFSETQ. After removal of 4 bases from V and 1 base from J, the junction contained 5 bases not matched to a gene. The CDR3 totals 15 residues. The CDR3 nucleotides are TGCGCCAGCAGCCACGGGACAGTTTCCTACAATGAGCAGTTCTTC. This sequence encodes CASSHGTVSYNEQFF. The full variable domain, its missing parts supplied by reference TRBV5-1 and TRBJ2-1, is KAGVTQTPRYLIKTRGQQVTLSCSPISGHRSVSWYQQTPGQGLQFLFEYFSETQRNKGNFPGRFSGRQFSNSRSEMNVSTLELGDSALYLCASSHGTVSYNEQFFGPGTRLTVL.

This clone was observed a single time. V gene TRBV20-1 combines with J gene TRBJ1-1; no firm D call. This CDR3 has 11 residues. Germline-derived CDR1 and CDR2 are DFQATT and SNEGSKA (reference sequence). V was shortened by 8 bases and J by 1 base, with 8 bases between the two germline ends. CDR3 residues: CSNWRNTEAFF. DNA of the CDR3: TGCAGTAACTGGAGGAACACTGAAGCTTTCTTT.

This chain connects TRBV6-5 to TRBJ1-1; tentatively, D is TRBD1 (5 bases). The V gene's germline CDR1 is MNHEY and CDR2 SVGAGI. The CDR3 is 16 residues long. V was cut by 4 bases and J by 1 base, with 16 bases left in between. DNA for the CDR3: TGTGCCAGCAGTTGGGGCAGCGGGGCTAAGAACACTGAAGCTTTCTTT. It encodes CASSWGSGAKNTEAFF.

The V and J genes are TRBV2 and TRBJ2-7; D remains unclear. V gave up 0 bases and J gave up 1 base, with 7 bases separating them. CDR3 length: 14 amino acids. Germline loops: CDR1 SNHLY, CDR2 FYNNEI. This CDR3 is CASSEAASSYEQYF. In DNA form, the CDR3 reads TGTGCCAGCAGTGAAGCCGCCAGTTCCTACGAGCAGTACTTC.

The J gene is TRBJ1-2, the V gene TRBV7-2; 10 nucleotides agree with TRBD1. CDR1 is SGHTA, CDR2 FQGNSA, per germline. J gave up 4 bases and V 2 bases, and 7 bases lay outside the gene matches. The CDR3 contains 16 residues. CDR3 DNA: TGTGCCAGCAGCTTAACCTGGGGACAGGGGACCTATGGCTACACCTTC. Its translation is CASSLTWGQGTYGYTF.

The chain carries TRBV28 and TRBJ1-2, with unresolved D. V was shortened by 6 bases and J by 2 bases, with 7 bases between the two germline ends. This CDR3 is built from 12 residues. The germline CDR1 and CDR2 sequences are MDHEN and SYDVKM. In nucleotides, the CDR3 is TGTGCCAGCAGCCCAGCGAACTATGGCTACACCTTC. It is translated as CASSPANYGYTF.

This clone appeared once. The chain uses TRBV29-1 and TRBJ1-1; TRBD1 is a possible D gene (6 bases). Looked up from germline, CDR1 is SQVTM and CDR2 is ANQGSEA. CDR3 size: 13 residues. The ends were cut back, 6 bases at V and 2 bases at J, with 13 bases in the middle. CDR3 nucleotide sequence: TGCAGCGTCGCGGGGGACACAAACACTGAAGCTTTCTTT. This encodes CSVAGDTNTEAFF.

The chain recombines TRBV5-1 with TRBJ2-3; no reliable D call. CDR3 length: 14 residues. Trimming shortened V by 2 bases and J by 2 bases, and 9 bases separated the two germline ends. Germline CDR1 and CDR2: SGHRS and YFSETQ. DNA of the CDR3: TGCGCCAGCAGCTTTAGTACCTTCACAGATACGCAGTATTTT. Amino acids: CASSFSTFTDTQYF.

V usage is TRBV4-1 and J usage is TRBJ2-5, with 14 bases lining up with TRBD2. Germline CDR1 reads MGHRA; CDR2 reads YSYEKL. The ends lost 4 bases at V and 4 bases at J; junction bases unmatched: 5. This CDR3 comprises 16 residues. As DNA, the CDR3 is TGCGCCAGCAGCCGGGGACTAGCGGGAGCCGGAGAGACCCAGTACTTC. It is translated as CASSRGLAGAGETQYF.

The CDR3 here is CASSGTPQETQYF. DNA for the CDR3: TGTGCCAGCAGTGGGACTCCCCAAGAGACCCAGTACTTC. This chain connects TRBV3-1 (or the pseudogene TRBV3-2) to TRBJ2-5; a weak D match, TRBD2 (6 bases). V lost 6 bases, J lost 1 base, and 9 bases lay in between. The CDR3 contains 13 residues. Germline V gene sequence: CDR1 LGHDT, CDR2 YNNKEL (reference sequence).

The chain has TRBV4-1 and TRBJ1-1, with D uncertain. CDR1 and CDR2 (germline): MGHRA, YSYEKL. This CDR3 is 12 amino acids long. V dropped 0 bases and J dropped 12 bases, with 11 bases sitting between them. Here the CDR3 reads CASSQDVDFPFF. In DNA, the CDR3 is TGCGCCAGCAGCCAAGATGTAGATTTTCCTTTCTTT.

The chain joins TRBV28 to TRBJ1-2, with 12 bases fitting TRBD1. With 8 bases clipped from V and 3 bases from J, the junction kept 7 bases outside the gene matches. The CDR3 extends over 15 amino acids. CDR1 is MDHEN, CDR2 SYDVKM, per germline. DNA for the CDR3: TGTGCCAGCGGGCCGGGACAGGGGGCGGACTATGGCTACACCTTC. Amino acids: CASGPGQGADYGYTF.

The V and J genes are TRBV15 and TRBJ1-2; D ambiguous. This CDR3 is built from 16 residues. V lost 0 bases and J 2 bases, leaving 13 bases between the germline ends. The V gene's germline CDR1 is LNHNV and CDR2 YYDKDF (reference sequence). The CDR3 spells CATSRDPVTPNYGYTF. CDR3 in DNA: TGTGCCACCAGCAGAGATCCTGTGACACCGAACTATGGCTACACCTTC.

Comments on this clone: One end of the junction does not line up with germline, which may come from a read error. The gene calls are TRBV12-3 or TRBV12-4 and TRBJ1-3; 10 positions match TRBD1. This CDR3 contains 12 residues. The CDR3: CASSLNPGQGVF. The CDR3 DNA sequence: TGTGCCAGCAGTTTAAACCCCGGACAGGGGGTTTTT.

The chain links TRBV7-8 to TRBJ2-7; a weak D match, TRBD1 (5 bases). The CDR3 runs to 15 residues. CDR1 and CDR2 (germline): SGHVS, FQNEAQ. V was cut by 2 bases and J by 3 bases, with 14 bases left in between. CDR3 region: CASSLTDTAYYEQYF. For the CDR3, the DNA is TGTGCCAGCAGCTTAACGGACACGGCTTACTACGAGCAGTACTTC.

This chain links TRBV10-3 with TRBJ2-7, with a tentative D call TRBD1 (5 bases). This CDR3 has 15 amino acids. Trimming took off 3 bases at V and 3 bases at J, with 15 bases between the two ends. CDR1 and CDR2 (germline): ENHRY, SYGVKD. The CDR3 DNA reads as TGTGCCATCAGTGAAGCAGGACACAGGAGCTACGAGCAGTACTTC. Translating gives CAISEAGHRSYEQYF.

This clone has more than one count but fewer than ten. The rearrangement joins TRBV3-1 (or the pseudogene TRBV3-2) to TRBJ2-2; D not certain. CDR1 and CDR2 from the germline V gene are LGHDT and YNNKEL (reference sequence). V shed 3 bases and J shed 0 bases, with 5 bases lying between them. The CDR3 loop spans 14 amino acids. The CDR3 sequence is CASSHPANTGELFF. The CDR3 DNA sequence: TGTGCCAGCAGCCACCCCGCGAACACCGGGGAGCTGTTTTTT.

The chain carries TRBV6-5 and TRBJ2-1, with a tentative D call TRBD1 (6 bases). Germline V CDR1 and CDR2: MNHEY, SVGAGI. V was cut by 7 bases and J by 3 bases, with 13 bases left in between. The CDR3 loop spans 14 amino acids. The CDR3 region has the DNA TGTGCCAGCACTAAACAGGGAATCTACAATGAGCAGTTCTTC. Translation gives CASTKQGIYNEQFF.

This chain links TRBV5-1 with TRBJ2-2; the D gene is possibly TRBD2 (5 bases). The CDR3 runs 14 residues. V dropped 5 bases and J dropped 0 bases, with 8 bases sitting between them. The germline gives CDR1 SGHRS, CDR2 YFSETQ. CDR3 DNA: TGCGCCAGCAGGGCGGGTACGAACACCGGGGAGCTGTTTTTT. Translation gives CASRAGTNTGELFF.

The rearrangement links TRBV15 to TRBJ1-6; no clear D gene. Trimming stripped 1 base from V and 7 bases from J, with 11 bases between. This CDR3 is built from 15 residues. CDR1 and CDR2 from the germline V gene are LNHNV and YYDKDF (reference sequence). In DNA form, the CDR3 reads TGTGCCACCAGCAGAGTCGCAGGAGGGAATTCACCCCTCCACTTT. This gives the protein CATSRVAGGNSPLHF.